The 27 T cell receptor beta chains below come from one sample, sequenced in a study of cytomegalovirus exposure and HLA in healthy donors. Researchers ran the PCR with 60 Vbeta and 13 Jbeta primers. The data were produced by immunoSEQ multiplex PCR, yet TCRdb's version contains in-frame clones alone and is incomplete. The sample contains around 150,000 clones, roughly four fifths of which appear only once. Material: PBMCs. The receptors originated from a man between 45 and 60 years old in good health and CMV-seropositive.

This clone was seen a few times. The DNA of the CDR3 is TGTGCCAGCAGTTTAAATGTAGGAGGGGTCGGCTACACCTTC. It translates to CASSLNVGGVGYTF. This rearrangement joins TRBV28 to TRBJ1-2, with D possibly being TRBD1 (5 bases). Germline CDR1 reads MDHEN; CDR2 reads SYDVKM. This CDR3 has 14 residues. V was shortened by 2 bases and J by 8 bases, with 15 bases between the two germline ends.

The rearrangement links TRBV27 to TRBJ1-1; 10 bases are a match to TRBD1. The V and J ends lost 9 bases and 9 bases, in that order; junction bases with no gene match: 16. Germline CDR1 and CDR2: MNHEY and SMNVEV (reference sequence). CDR3 length: 15 amino acids. CDR3 in amino acids: CASLDRGRFPNQAFF. Here the CDR3 DNA reads TGTGCCAGTCTTGACAGGGGGCGCTTCCCCAACCAAGCTTTCTTT.

The chain joins TRBV5-1 to TRBJ2-1, with D hard to call. The germline V and J ends were trimmed by 0 bases and 8 bases, with 6 bases remaining between them. The CDR3 is made up of 12 amino acids. Germline loops: CDR1 SGHRS, CDR2 YFSETQ. This chain's CDR3 is CASSLVFDEQFF. The CDR3 nucleotides read TGCGCCAGCAGCTTGGTTTTCGATGAGCAGTTCTTC.

The genes are TRBV5-4 and TRBJ2-4; unclear D gene. Trimming took 0 bases from V and 5 from J, leaving 6 bases between them. Germline-derived CDR1 and CDR2 are SGHNT and YYREEE (reference sequence). This CDR3 is 13 amino acids long. The CDR3 region has the DNA TGTGCCAGCAGCTTGGGTCCAGAAAACATTCAGTACTTC. It specifies CASSLGPENIQYF.

J is TRBJ2-7 and V is TRBV5-4; 10 bases agree with TRBD2. V lost 3 bases, J lost 2 bases, and 8 bases stayed unmatched. Germline CDR1 SGHNT, CDR2 YYREEE (reference sequence). The CDR3 contains 16 residues. The CDR3 sequence: CASSSGDGLAAYEQYF. CDR3 nucleotides: TGTGCCAGCAGCTCGGGAGACGGACTAGCGGCCTACGAGCAGTACTTC.

This clone was seen a few times. This chain connects TRBV30 to TRBJ1-3, with TRBD1 matching over 8 bases. V dropped 2 bases and J dropped 4; count of bases not matched to a gene: 7. The CDR3 covers 15 residues. Germline V lookup: CDR1 GTSNPN, CDR2 SVGIG (reference sequence). The CDR3 sequence is CAWSTKQGDGNTIYF. The DNA of the CDR3 is TGTGCCTGGAGTACGAAACAGGGGGACGGAAACACCATATATTTT.

The chain combines TRBV6-5 with TRBJ2-1; tentative D call: TRBD2 (6 bases). Trimming took off 10 bases at V and 2 bases at J, with 15 bases between the two ends. The CDR3 totals 14 residues. Germline V lookup: CDR1 MNHEY, CDR2 SVGAGI. The CDR3 loop is CATHVPGAYNEQFF. In DNA, the CDR3 is TGTGCCACCCATGTTCCGGGAGCCTACAATGAGCAGTTCTTC.

This clone was seen a single time. The CDR3 region has the DNA TGTGCCAGCGTGGGAGTGCAAGATACGCAGTATTTT. Its protein is CASVGVQDTQYF. The chain employs TRBV2 and TRBJ2-3; a weak D match, TRBD2 (5 bases). Trimming pared 8 bases from V and 5 bases from J, leaving 11 bases between. CDR3 length: 12 residues. Germline V gene data show CDR1 as SNHLY and CDR2 as FYNNEI.

This clone occurred a few times. The V call is TRBV29-1, the J call TRBJ2-7; the D is unclear. The CDR3 spans 13 residues. CDR1 and CDR2 (germline): SQVTM, ANQGSEA. V dropped 4 bases and J dropped 0 bases, with 10 bases sitting between them. The CDR3, as DNA: TGCAGCGTTGCCTCCGATAGCTCCTACGAGCAGTACTTC. Its translation is CSVASDSSYEQYF.

V gene TRBV19 combines with J gene TRBJ1-6; TRBD1 aligns across 12 bases. From germline, CDR1 is LNHDA and CDR2 SQIVND (reference sequence). With 4 bases clipped from V and 10 bases from J, the junction kept 14 bases outside the gene matches. The CDR3 has 18 amino acids. CDR3 nucleotides: TGTGCCAGTAGTAGCCGGGACAGGGGGCGCGAGAATCGGTCACCCCTCCACTTT. Its protein product is CASSSRDRGRENRSPLHF.

The rearrangement uses TRBV21-1 and TRBJ2-1; the DNA was not compared with TRBD2, the D call given in the table. TRBV21-1 is listed as a pseudogene. The CDR3 is made up of 16 amino acids. The CDR3 region is CASSKTRLAGYNEQFF. The CDR3 DNA reads as TGTGCCAGCAGCAAGACACGGCTAGCGGGTTACAATGAGCAGTTCTTC.

About this clone itself: An end of the junction differs from the germline gene, which may be a read error. The rearrangement uses TRBV4-1 and TRBJ2-3, with 9 bases matching TRBD2. CDR3 size: 18 residues. CDR1 and CDR2 from the germline V gene are MGHRA and YSYEKL. In DNA, the CDR3 is TGCGCCAGCAGTCAAGAAGGGTCTCGGACTAGCGCCCCAGATACGCAGTATTTT. It encodes CASSQEGSRTSAPDTQYF.

The gene calls are TRBV5-4 and TRBJ2-7; 7 nucleotides match TRBD1. This CDR3 comprises 15 residues. Germline CDR1 SGHNT, CDR2 YYREEE (reference sequence). V dropped 4 bases and J dropped 0; count of bases not matched to a gene: 7. The CDR3 DNA is TGTGCCAGCAGCGTCCGGGACAGAATCTCCTACGAGCAGTACTTC. This sequence encodes CASSVRDRISYEQYF.

The chain uses TRBV7-3 and TRBJ2-5; maybe TRBD1 (6 bases). The CDR3 sequence is 16 residues long. The V end lost 5 bases, the J end lost 4 bases, and 20 bases lay between the germline ends. CDR1 and CDR2 (germline): SGHTA, FQGTGA. The CDR3 sequence: CASSQGGGGLGETQYF. The CDR3 nucleotides read TGTGCCAGCAGCCAAGGTGGGGGCGGTTTAGGAGAGACCCAGTACTTC.

This chain links TRBV7-9 with TRBJ1-4; possibly TRBD1 for D (5 bases). Germline V gene data show CDR1 as SEHNR and CDR2 as FQNEAQ (reference sequence). The CDR3 contains 16 residues. V lost 5 bases to trimming and J lost 1 base, with 14 bases between them. CDR3 in amino acids: CASSVGGRGTNEKLFF. DNA for the CDR3: TGTGCCAGCAGCGTGGGCGGAAGGGGAACTAATGAAAAACTGTTTTTT. Full variable domain (missing parts from reference TRBV7-9 and TRBJ1-4): DTGVSQNPRHKITKRGQNVTFRCDPISEHNRLYWYRQTLGQGPEFLTYFQNEAQLEKSRLLSDRFSAERPKGSFSTLEIQRTEQGDSAMYLCASSVGGRGTNEKLFFGSGTQLSVL.

This sequence joins TRBV5-6 and TRBJ2-5; D is perhaps TRBD1 (6 bases). V was pared by 3 bases and J by 1 base, with 13 bases between. The V gene's germline CDR1 is SGHDT and CDR2 YYEEEE. The CDR3 loop spans 15 amino acids. Here the CDR3 reads CASSSPPGAQETQYF. The CDR3 bases are TGTGCCAGCAGCTCTCCCCCAGGGGCCCAAGAGACCCAGTACTTC.

The chain carries TRBV5-1 and TRBJ2-1; TRBD2 matches at 13 bases. The CDR3 has 14 residues. Germline assignment: CDR1 SGHRS and CDR2 YFSETQ. V was pared by 0 bases and J by 9 bases, with 0 bases of the junction left unmatched. Here the CDR3 DNA reads TGCGCCAGCAGCTTGGGACTAGCGGGGGGTGAGCAGTTCTTC. It specifies CASSLGLAGGEQFF.

The chain combines TRBV5-1 with TRBJ1-1; D is unclear. Trimming cost V 0 bases and J 2 bases, with 8 bases left between them. This CDR3 has 14 residues. CDR1 SGHRS and CDR2 YFSETQ come from the germline V gene. The CDR3 region has the DNA TGCGCCAGCAGCTTGGGTGGGAGTAACACTGAAGCTTTCTTT. It yields the protein CASSLGGSNTEAFF.

The gene calls are TRBV28 and TRBJ1-5; 9 bases are a match to TRBD1. CDR3 size: 15 residues. Unmatched junction bases numbered 8, after V lost 5 bases and J lost 6 bases. Germline V lookup: CDR1 MDHEN, CDR2 SYDVKM. In DNA, the CDR3 is TGTGCCAGCAGTCCGACAGGGGGTTCCGGTCAGCCCCAGCATTTT. Translation: CASSPTGGSGQPQHF.

The chain carries TRBV2 and TRBJ2-5; 12 positions agree with TRBD2. Germline V gene sequence: CDR1 SNHLY, CDR2 FYNNEI. This CDR3 contains 15 residues. Trimming cost V 2 bases and J 7 bases; bases outside gene matches: 5. The CDR3, as DNA: TGTGCCAGCAGTGAACTAGCGGGGGGGCCGGGGACCCAGTACTTC. It is translated as CASSELAGGPGTQYF. The variable domain in full, with the rest retrieved from reference TRBV2 and TRBJ2-5, is EPEVTQTPSHQVTQMGQEVILRCVPISNHLYFYWYRQILGQKVEFLVSFYNNEISEKSEIFDDQFSVERPDGSNFTLKIRSTKLEDSAMYFCASSELAGGPGTQYFGPGTRLLVL.

CDR3 in amino acids: CASTTGANQPQHF. CDR3 sequence (DNA): TGTGCCAGCACCACAGGGGCCAATCAGCCCCAGCATTTT. This chain links TRBV19 with TRBJ1-5; 7 nucleotides match TRBD1. This CDR3 has 13 amino acids. Germline V gives CDR1 LNHDA, CDR2 SQIVND (reference sequence). The V segment lost 9 bases and the J segment 3 bases; nucleotides outside the gene matches: 5.

The chain has TRBV28 and TRBJ2-6, with 8 bases that match TRBD1. The CDR3 covers 15 residues. Trimming removed 5 bases from V and 2 bases from J; junction bases left unmatched: 2. The germline CDR1 and CDR2 sequences are MDHEN and SYDVKM. The CDR3 nucleotides read TGTGCCAGCAGTGTACAGGGGGCTGGGGCCAACGTCCTGACTTTC. Its translation: CASSVQGAGANVLTF.

This clone was seen once. This sequence joins TRBV4-3 and TRBJ2-2, with TRBD2 matching 9 bases. The germline gives CDR1 LGHNA, CDR2 YSLEER. CDR3 length equals 17 residues. Trimming at V came to 0 bases and at J to 3 bases, leaving 5 bases not matched to a gene. CDR3 region: CASSQDMLAGHTGELFF. Here the CDR3 DNA reads TGCGCCAGCAGCCAAGATATGCTAGCGGGACACACCGGGGAGCTGTTTTTT.

The V gene is TRBV9, the J gene TRBJ2-1; perhaps TRBD1 as D (6 bases). The CDR3 has 16 amino acids. Germline CDR1 is SGDLS and CDR2 is YYNGEE. V was clipped by 0 bases and J by 0 bases, with 10 bases between them. In nucleotides, the CDR3 is TGTGCCAGCAGCGTAGGGGGGCAGGGCTCCTACAATGAGCAGTTCTTC. Protein sequence: CASSVGGQGSYNEQFF.

The chain has TRBV18 and TRBJ2-7; a possible D gene is TRBD1 (6 bases). The CDR3 runs 13 residues. Germline CDR1 reads KGHSH; CDR2 reads LQKENI. V gave up 6 bases and J gave up 6 bases, with 15 bases separating them. The CDR3 DNA is TGTGCCAGCTCCGGGACACAGGCCTCCGAGCAGTACTTC. Its protein product is CASSGTQASEQYF.

Concerning this clone: With a much larger clone just one base away, this may be a read error. Distinct nucleotide sequences in the sample also encode this CDR3. This chain connects TRBV6-5 to TRBJ1-2; no firm D call. Trimming shortened V by 6 bases and J by 0 bases, and 8 bases separated the two germline ends. The CDR3 is 13 residues long. The germline gives CDR1 MNHEY, CDR2 SVGAGI. This chain's CDR3 is CASSERPNYGYTF. In DNA, the CDR3 is TGTGCCAGCAGCGAGCGACCTAACTATGGCTACACCTTC.

The CDR3 region is CAWSVRTDYEQYF. For the CDR3, the DNA is TGTGCCTGGAGTGTACGTACCGACTACGAGCAGTACTTC. This sequence joins TRBV30 and TRBJ2-5; D is undetermined. The better agreement between TRBJ2-7 and the DNA end casts doubt on the J call. Germline assignment: CDR1 GTSNPN and CDR2 SVGIG (reference sequence). This CDR3 comprises 13 residues.